Below, 32 T cell receptor beta chains from the same sample are listed, as sequenced in a study of T cell responses to AZD1222 COVID-19 vaccine listed by TCRdb under 2021. The time point label of this sample denotes: about 28 days (+/-7) after the second vaccine dose. The treatment or condition label here, explained by the study, means: meningococcal conjugate vaccine given as trial control. The receptor library was made with the immunoSEQ multiplex PCR assay. TCRdb's version of the immuneACCESS table is confined to in-frame rearrangements and falls short of the full clone set. An unresolved V gene accounts for under half of the shortfall where checked; the remainder is of unknown origin. The sample has around 130,000 clones on record, 75% to 95% of them singletons. The top ten clonotypes cover just over 4% of the sample. Sequenced here: peripheral blood, sampled 28 days after the second dose of the MenACWY control vaccine. The receptors come from an adult who received the MenACWY meningococcal vaccine as a control.

The chain recombines TRBV7-2 with TRBJ2-4, with D tentatively TRBD2 (5 bases). V lost 2 bases, J lost 6 bases, and 14 bases lay in between. The length of the CDR3 is 15 residues. Germline V CDR1 and CDR2: SGHTA, FQGNSA. Written as DNA, the CDR3 is TGTGCCAGCAGCTTAATCCTAGAGGGAGCAAACATTCAGTACTTC. Protein: CASSLILEGANIQYF.

The genes are TRBV6-4 and TRBJ2-1; 9 bases are shared with TRBD1. The V segment lost 4 bases and the J segment 11 bases; nucleotides outside the gene matches: 12. The germline V gene has CDR1 MRHNA and CDR2 SNTAGT. The CDR3 extends over 15 amino acids. The CDR3 nucleotides read TGTGCCAGCAGTGGCTCCCCCGGGACAGGGTCCCAGCAGTTCTTC. It codes for CASSGSPGTGSQQFF.

The CDR3 nucleotides read TGTGCCAGCAGCCAGGCTGGGGAGGACTACGAGCAGTACTTC. It codes for CASSQAGEDYEQYF. This rearrangement joins TRBV4-2 to TRBJ2-7; D might be TRBD2 (6 bases). This CDR3 region has 14 residues. V was trimmed by 3 bases and J by 3 bases, leaving 12 bases between them. In germline, CDR1 is LGHNA, CDR2 YNFKEQ.

The chain is built from TRBV5-4 and TRBJ2-7, with a tentative D call TRBD2 (5 bases). The CDR3 has 13 amino acids. Germline loops: CDR1 SGHNT, CDR2 YYREEE (reference sequence). Trimming took 4 bases from V and 2 from J, leaving 10 bases between them. DNA of the CDR3: TGTGCCAGCAGCCCCTCCGGGACCTACGAGCAGTACTTC. Protein sequence: CASSPSGTYEQYF.

The chain has TRBV14 and TRBJ2-7; TRBD2 matches 10 bases. There are 20 residues in the CDR3. Looked up from germline, CDR1 is SGHDN and CDR2 is FVKESK. V was clipped by 3 bases and J by 0 bases; unmatched bases: 17. The CDR3 DNA reads as TGTGCCAGCAGCCAGATGAGAACGGGACTAGCGCACTTGAGCTCCTACGAGCAGTACTTC. Translating gives CASSQMRTGLAHLSSYEQYF.

The chain joins TRBV19 to TRBJ2-5, with a possible D match to TRBD2 (7 bases). This CDR3 is built from 12 residues. In germline, CDR1 is LNHDA, CDR2 SQIVND (reference sequence). Trimming shortened V by 10 bases and J by 5 bases, and 14 bases separated the two germline ends. CDR3 nucleotides: TGTGCCACTAGGGCGGGGGCCGAGACCCAGTACTTC. Encoded protein: CATRAGAETQYF.

This clone occurred a few times. The sample contains more than one DNA sequence encoding this CDR3. V and J are TRBV19 and TRBJ1-5; TRBD1 is a possible D gene (6 bases). Germline V CDR1 and CDR2: LNHDA, SQIVND (reference sequence). CDR3 length: 16 amino acids. Trimming stripped 5 bases from V and 0 bases from J, with 14 bases between. CDR3 nucleotide sequence: TGTGCCAGTAGTCCAACGGGGGGCAATAGCAATCAGCCCCAGCATTTT. It translates to CASSPTGGNSNQPQHF.

CDR3 amino acids: CAWASDHNQPQHF. The CDR3 DNA follows: TGTGCCTGGGCTTCGGACCATAATCAGCCCCAGCATTTT. The V and J genes are TRBV30 and TRBJ1-5; D is unresolved. The germline CDR1 and CDR2 sequences are GTSNPN and SVGIG (reference sequence). The CDR3 covers 13 residues. The V end was cut by 5 bases, the J end by 4 bases, with 12 bases between.

V is TRBV28 and J is TRBJ2-1; TRBD1 agrees at 10 bases. The CDR3 loop spans 15 amino acids. The germline V gene has CDR1 MDHEN and CDR2 SYDVKM. V shed 6 bases, J shed 6 bases, and the junction held 8 bases outside the gene matches. The CDR3 reads CASSLAGQGLNEQFF. In DNA form, the CDR3 reads TGTGCCAGCAGCTTAGCGGGACAGGGGCTCAATGAGCAGTTCTTC.

This chain's CDR3 is CASSRTGNYGYTF. CDR3 bases: TGTGCCAGCAGTAGGACAGGGAACTATGGCTACACCTTC. The chain links TRBV2 to TRBJ1-2; 8 bases agree with TRBD1. Germline V gene sequence: CDR1 SNHLY, CDR2 FYNNEI. The CDR3 totals 13 residues. Trimming removed 5 bases from V and 2 bases from J; junction bases left unmatched: 1.

The V and J genes are TRBV18 and TRBJ2-2; D is unclear. Germline-derived CDR1 and CDR2 are KGHSH and LQKENI. V gave up 0 bases and J gave up 3 bases, with 11 bases separating them. This CDR3 is built from 16 residues. In DNA, the CDR3 is TGTGCCAGCTCACCACCGGGCGGCCGTGACACCGGGGAGCTGTTTTTT. Residues: CASSPPGGRDTGELFF.

CDR3 protein: CASLAGPWEMTQPQHF. The DNA of the CDR3 is TGCGCCAGCCTCGCGGGGCCTTGGGAAATGACTCAGCCCCAGCATTTT. The V call is TRBV10-1, the J call TRBJ1-5; possibly TRBD1 for D (5 bases). Germline CDR1 WNHNN, CDR2 SYGVQD (reference sequence). V gave up 8 bases and J gave up 6 bases, with 23 bases separating them. The CDR3 is 16 residues long.

The genes are TRBV18 and TRBJ1-6, with D maybe TRBD1 (6 bases). V lost 3 bases and J lost 0, with 6 bases in between. Germline CDR1 and CDR2: KGHSH and LQKENI. The CDR3 is 15 residues long. This CDR3 reads CASSPDSSYNSPLHF. CDR3 in DNA: TGTGCCAGCTCACCGGACAGCTCCTATAATTCACCCCTCCACTTT.

The chain is built from TRBV2 and TRBJ2-1; possibly TRBD2 for D (5 bases). The CDR3 length is 12 residues. Germline CDR1 SNHLY, CDR2 FYNNEI. V lost 6 bases, J lost 7 bases, and 10 bases lay in between. The CDR3 DNA follows: TGTGCCAGCAGCTTACTAGATAATGAGCAGTTCTTC. Its translation is CASSLLDNEQFF.

This clone was observed a single time. This chain uses TRBV6-5 with TRBJ1-2; perhaps TRBD1 as D (5 bases). The CDR3 totals 14 residues. CDR1 and CDR2 (germline): MNHEY, SVGAGI. Between the trimmed V and J ends, which lost 6 bases and 0 bases, there was a span of 11 bases. DNA for the CDR3: TGTGCCAGCAGGCCGCGGGGGTCTAACTATGGCTACACCTTC. Its protein product is CASRPRGSNYGYTF.

This clone was picked up one time. The chain links TRBV7-9 to TRBJ1-4; 12 nucleotides align to TRBD1. This CDR3 is 14 amino acids long. The trim removed 4 bases at V and 10 bases at J, leaving 4 bases unmatched. Germline values: CDR1 SEHNR, CDR2 FQNEAQ (reference sequence). CDR3 coding DNA: TGTGCCAGCAGCTCCGGGACAGGGGGCGGAAAACTGTTTTTT. This codes for CASSSGTGGGKLFF. Full variable domain (remainder filled in from reference TRBV7-9 and TRBJ1-4): DTGVSQNPRHKITKRGQNVTFRCDPISEHNRLYWYRQTLGQGPEFLTYFQNEAQLEKSRLLSDRFSAERPKGSFSTLEIQRTEQGDSAMYLCASSSGTGGGKLFFGSGTQLSVL.

The CDR3 loop is CASSLEQGVAQPQHF. For the CDR3, the DNA is TGCGCCAGCAGCTTGGAGCAGGGGGTGGCTCAGCCCCAGCATTTT. V usage is TRBV5-1 and J usage is TRBJ1-5, with 7 bases lining up with TRBD1. Trimming cost V 0 bases and J 6 bases; bases outside gene matches: 6. The CDR3 runs 15 residues. CDR1 and CDR2 (germline): SGHRS, YFSETQ.

The chain combines TRBV11-2 with TRBJ1-2; D perhaps matches TRBD1 (6 bases). Trimming shortened V by 3 bases and J by 3 bases, and 14 bases separated the two germline ends. In germline, CDR1 is SGHAT, CDR2 FQNNGV. This CDR3 comprises 15 residues. This chain's CDR3 is CASSLGADSDYGYTF. CDR3 DNA sequence: TGTGCCAGCAGCTTGGGGGCAGATTCTGACTATGGCTACACCTTC. The full variable domain, in which reference TRBV11-2 and TRBJ1-2 provide the parts outside the CDR3, is EAGVAQSPRYKIIEKRQSVAFWCNPISGHATLYWYQQILGQGPKLLIQFQNNGVVDDSQLPKDRFSAERLKGVDSTLKIQPAKLEDSAVYLCASSLGADSDYGYTFGSGTRLTVV.

The chain is built from TRBV28 and TRBJ2-5; TRBD1 aligns across 8 bases. The CDR3 sequence is 14 residues long. Trimming cost V 5 bases and J 3 bases; bases outside gene matches: 5. Per the germline V gene, CDR1 is MDHEN and CDR2 is SYDVKM. CDR3: CASSKDRVKETQYF. The CDR3 nucleotides read TGTGCCAGCAGTAAGGACAGGGTTAAAGAGACCCAGTACTTC.

The rearrangement links TRBV6-6 to TRBJ2-3, with 8 bases identical to TRBD2. The junction had 16 bases not matched to a gene; V was cut back by 5 bases and J by 6 bases. Germline CDR1 MNHNY, CDR2 SVGAGI (reference sequence). The CDR3 extends over 17 amino acids. The CDR3 DNA is TGTGCCAGCAGTCTAGGGACGGGAACGGCTAGCGGGGATACGCAGTATTTT. It is translated as CASSLGTGTASGDTQYF.

The chain is built from TRBV16 and TRBJ2-7; 7 bases are a match to TRBD2. This CDR3 spans 16 amino acids. J lost 2 bases, V lost 0 bases, and 7 bases had no gene match. Germline V CDR1 and CDR2: KGHSY, FQNENV. CDR3 amino acids: CASSQSIPAGTYEQYF. CDR3 nucleotide sequence: TGTGCCAGCAGCCAATCGATCCCAGCGGGGACCTACGAGCAGTACTTC.

A single count supports this clone. The chain joins TRBV5-5 to TRBJ1-1; tentative D call: TRBD1 (5 bases). The V end lost 3 bases, the J end lost 1 base, and 10 bases lay between the germline ends. There are 14 residues in the CDR3. Germline V lookup: CDR1 SGHKS, CDR2 YYEKEE (reference sequence). CDR3 in amino acids: CASSWGGENTEAFF. DNA of the CDR3: TGTGCCAGCAGCTGGGGAGGGGAGAACACTGAAGCTTTCTTT.

The table lists this clone with a count of one. This rearrangement joins TRBV7-2 to TRBJ2-2; 13 bases are a match to TRBD2. The germline CDR1 and CDR2 sequences are SGHTA and FQGNSA. The CDR3 totals 18 residues. J was trimmed by 0 bases and V by 5 bases; bases with no gene match: 6. The DNA for the CDR3 is TGTGCCAGCAGCATCCGACTAGCGGGGGGCCCGAACACCGGGGAGCTGTTTTTT. Translation gives CASSIRLAGGPNTGELFF.

This chain links TRBV28 with TRBJ1-5; D perhaps matches TRBD1 (5 bases). Germline CDR1 reads MDHEN; CDR2 reads SYDVKM. V gave up 6 bases and J gave up 2 bases, with 17 bases separating them. The CDR3 sequence is 16 residues long. CDR3 amino acids: CASRTSQGRGNQPQHF. CDR3 DNA: TGTGCCAGCAGAACATCGCAGGGTAGGGGCAATCAGCCCCAGCATTTT.

The table lists this clone with a few counts. The genes are TRBV4-2 and TRBJ1-4; 11 nucleotides align to TRBD1. With 0 bases clipped from V and 8 bases from J, the junction kept 8 bases outside the gene matches. The CDR3 sequence is 17 residues long. From germline, CDR1 is LGHNA and CDR2 YNFKEQ. DNA for the CDR3: TGTGCCAGCAGCCAAGATGAGGGAGGGACAGGGGGAGAAAAACTGTTTTTT. This sequence encodes CASSQDEGGTGGEKLFF.

J is TRBJ2-3 and V is TRBV7-3; 8 bases are shared with TRBD2. Germline values: CDR1 SGHTA, CDR2 FQGTGA. The CDR3 spans 14 residues. The CDR3 sequence is CGSGERERTDTQYF. DNA for the CDR3: TGTGGGTCTGGGGAGCGGGAGCGCACAGATACGCAGTATTTT.

The chain employs TRBV7-6 and TRBJ2-3; TRBD2 might be the D (6 bases). Germline V gene sequence: CDR1 SGHVS, CDR2 FNYEAQ. This CDR3 has 15 residues. Trimming took 1 base from V and 3 from J, leaving 11 bases between them. In nucleotides, the CDR3 is TGTGCCAGCAGCTTAGTGGCGGGGAGTACAGATACGCAGTATTTT. As protein: CASSLVAGSTDTQYF.

The genes are TRBV11-3 and TRBJ2-1; D is perhaps TRBD1 (6 bases). V was cut by 0 bases and J by 8 bases, with 11 bases left in between. Germline V lookup: CDR1 SGHNT, CDR2 YENEEA. The CDR3 sequence is 14 residues long. This CDR3 is CASSLEYRDDEQFF. The CDR3 nucleotides are TGTGCCAGCAGCTTAGAGTACAGGGATGATGAGCAGTTCTTC.

The V call is TRBV7-7, the J call TRBJ2-7; TRBD1 might be the D (5 bases). Trimming left V 1 base short and J 5 bases short, with 9 bases between. This CDR3 has 13 amino acids. Germline assignment: CDR1 SSHAT and CDR2 FNYEAQ (reference sequence). DNA for the CDR3: TGTGCCAGCAGCTTAGGCTTAGGGGACGAGCAGTACTTC. It translates to CASSLGLGDEQYF.

This clone was seen a handful of times. This chain connects TRBV7-8 to TRBJ2-3; 7 bases map to TRBD1. The V and J ends lost 5 bases and 4 bases, in that order; junction bases with no gene match: 9. The germline V gene encodes CDR1 SGHVS and CDR2 FQNEAQ. The CDR3 length is 15 residues. The CDR3 sequence is CASSLYRGSADTQYF. The CDR3, as DNA: TGTGCCAGCAGCCTGTACAGGGGATCGGCAGATACGCAGTATTTT.

This clone was picked up one time. The V call is TRBV12-5, the J call TRBJ2-1, with 10 bases aligning to TRBD2. Trimming removed 2 bases from V and 9 bases from J; junction bases left unmatched: 10. The CDR3 covers 16 residues. Germline V gene data show CDR1 as LGHNT and CDR2 as FRNRAP. The CDR3 DNA is TGTGCTAGTGGTTTGCTCCTAGCGGGGGCCCCGGGTGAGCAGTTCTTC. Protein sequence: CASGLLLAGAPGEQFF.

In its sample, this clone was seen a few times. V and J are TRBV21-1 and TRBJ1-6. TRBV21-1 is deemed a pseudogene. CDR3 length: 17 residues. CDR3 sequence: CASSNWTLSGTDSPLHF. The CDR3 DNA reads as TGTGCCAGCAGCAATTGGACTCTCTCGGGTACGGATTCACCCCTCCACTTT.